These 24 T cell receptor beta chains share one sample of origin, sequenced in a study of T cells in narcolepsy. Only in-frame clones appear in the TCRdb table, and some are missing; sequencing was by immunoSEQ multiplex PCR. The sample holds under 40,000 clones; around 83% are singletons and the top ten take about 0.62%. The sequencing sample was made of memory (CD45RA-) CD4+ T cells from blood. The receptors were gathered from a human donor in good health.

V usage is TRBV6-5 and J usage is TRBJ1-4; a possible D gene is TRBD1 (6 bases). The CDR3 length is 14 residues. The germline V gene has CDR1 MNHEY and CDR2 SVGAGI. The germline V and J ends were trimmed by 5 bases and 8 bases, with 15 bases remaining between them. This CDR3 is CASSPGQRPEKLFF. The DNA for the CDR3 is TGTGCCAGCAGTCCGGGACAAAGACCAGAAAAACTGTTTTTT.

V gene TRBV7-9 combines with J gene TRBJ1-5, with no clear D. The CDR3 covers 15 residues. V lost 5 bases and J lost 0, with 11 bases in between. Germline V lookup: CDR1 SEHNR, CDR2 FQNEAQ (reference sequence). This CDR3 is CASSPKGNSNQPQHF. The DNA for the CDR3 is TGTGCCAGCAGCCCTAAAGGGAATAGCAATCAGCCCCAGCATTTT.

This clone was counted a few times. The chain uses TRBV4-1 and TRBJ1-4, with 9 bases fitting TRBD1. Germline values: CDR1 MGHRA, CDR2 YSYEKL. After removal of 2 bases from V and 5 bases from J, the junction contained 3 bases not matched to a gene. CDR3 size: 15 residues. CDR3 bases: TGCGCCAGCAGCCAATCAGGGACAGGGAATGAAAAACTGTTTTTT. It yields the protein CASSQSGTGNEKLFF.

The rearrangement links TRBV10-3 to TRBJ2-7; no definite D call. The germline V gene encodes CDR1 ENHRY and CDR2 SYGVKD. The CDR3 has 11 residues. V was pared by 4 bases and J by 3 bases, with 4 bases between. CDR3 sequence: CAISAHYEQYF. The DNA for the CDR3 is TGTGCCATCAGTGCTCACTACGAGCAGTACTTC.

V and J are TRBV7-6 and TRBJ2-3; D is unresolved. There are 14 residues in the CDR3. Germline values: CDR1 SGHVS, CDR2 FNYEAQ. V was cut by 2 bases and J by 4 bases, with 10 bases left in between. CDR3 sequence: CASSLLVSADTQYF. The CDR3 nucleotides read TGTGCCAGCAGCTTATTGGTTTCTGCAGATACGCAGTATTTT.

The V and J genes are TRBV2 and TRBJ1-2, with a possible D match to TRBD1 (5 bases). V dropped 4 bases and J dropped 8 bases, with 26 bases sitting between them. Germline CDR1 SNHLY, CDR2 FYNNEI. The CDR3 length is 17 residues. The chain's CDR3 is CASSVLRSGRAPEGYTF. The CDR3 bases are TGTGCCAGCAGTGTCTTGCGGTCGGGACGGGCTCCGGAGGGCTACACCTTC. The full variable domain, rest sourced from reference TRBV2 and TRBJ1-2, is EPEVTQTPSHQVTQMGQEVILRCVPISNHLYFYWYRQILGQKVEFLVSFYNNEISEKSEIFDDQFSVERPDGSNFTLKIRSTKLEDSAMYFCASSVLRSGRAPEGYTFGSGTRLTVV.

There are a few counts of this clone. The chain is built from TRBV18 and TRBJ2-5; D might be TRBD1 or TRBD2, each matching 5 bases. V was trimmed by 2 bases and J by 3 bases, leaving 13 bases between them. The CDR3 totals 15 residues. Germline V gene data show CDR1 as KGHSH and CDR2 as LQKENI. CDR3 in amino acids: CASSPIGAGEETQYF. The CDR3 DNA reads TGTGCCAGCTCACCAATCGGGGCTGGGGAAGAGACCCAGTACTTC.

The table lists this clone with a count of one. The chain has TRBV5-5 and TRBJ1-5, with D tentatively TRBD1 (5 bases). V was clipped by 3 bases and J by 16 bases, with 20 bases between them. The CDR3 contains 13 residues. Germline CDR1 SGHKS, CDR2 YYEKEE (reference sequence). CDR3 bases: TGTGCCAGCAGCTCCGCCCCTGACAGTAGGGAACATTTT. This codes for CASSSAPDSREHF.

This clone is a singleton in its sample. The V gene is TRBV12-5, the J gene TRBJ1-4; a weak D match, TRBD1 (6 bases). Trimming removed 4 bases at V and 7 bases at J, with 13 bases between. Germline CDR1 is LGHNT and CDR2 is FRNRAP. The CDR3 sequence is 14 residues long. Written as DNA, the CDR3 is TGTGCTAGTGGTTCGACAGGCGGGGGTGAAAAACTGTTTTTT. Protein sequence: CASGSTGGGEKLFF.

The rearrangement joins TRBV28 to TRBJ2-2, with D perhaps matching TRBD1 (6 bases). Germline values: CDR1 MDHEN, CDR2 SYDVKM. V lost 5 bases and J lost 2, with 27 bases in between. CDR3 length: 20 residues. The chain's CDR3 is CASSLGSLFSGTPNTGELFF. CDR3 in DNA: TGTGCCAGCAGTCTGGGCTCCCTCTTCTCCGGGACACCTAACACCGGGGAGCTGTTTTTT.

This clone was counted only a few times. The V call is TRBV7-8, the J call TRBJ1-1, with D perhaps TRBD1 (6 bases). The germline V and J ends were trimmed by 1 base and 5 bases, with 17 bases remaining between them. The CDR3 extends over 16 amino acids. CDR1 is SGHVS, CDR2 FQNEAQ, per germline. The CDR3 DNA is TGTGCCAGCAGCTTAGTCAGGGGTTCAGATGAGACTGAAGCTTTCTTT. It codes for CASSLVRGSDETEAFF.

The V gene is TRBV30, the J gene TRBJ1-3, with D perhaps TRBD1 (5 bases). The CDR3 has 17 residues. CDR1 is GTSNPN and CDR2 is SVGIG in the germline V gene (reference sequence). V was trimmed by 0 bases and J by 2 bases, leaving 17 bases between them. The CDR3 loop is CAWSVSGGFQAGNTIYF. CDR3 coding DNA: TGTGCCTGGAGTGTATCGGGGGGGTTTCAAGCTGGAAACACCATATATTTT.

The chain uses TRBV10-1 and TRBJ2-3; a possible D gene is TRBD1 (6 bases). Trimming removed 4 bases from V and 7 bases from J, with 9 bases in between. Germline V CDR1 and CDR2: WNHNN, SYGVQD (reference sequence). This CDR3 region has 12 residues. CDR3 sequence reads: CASSGTGNTQYF. The CDR3 DNA follows: TGCGCCAGCAGTGGAACAGGGAATACGCAGTATTTT.

The V call is TRBV6-5, the J call TRBJ1-1; 7 positions match TRBD1. V was clipped by 10 bases and J by 8 bases; unmatched bases: 13. The CDR3 loop spans 13 amino acids. Germline V gene sequence: CDR1 MNHEY, CDR2 SVGAGI. The CDR3 region has the DNA TGTGCCACGGGACAGCCCTTTGGGGAGGAAGCTTTCTTT. Translated: CATGQPFGEEAFF.

This chain joins TRBV5-1 and TRBJ2-2, with D possibly TRBD2 on 6 matching bases. This CDR3 is built from 15 residues. Germline values: CDR1 SGHRS, CDR2 YFSETQ. Trimming stripped 5 bases from V and 0 bases from J, with 11 bases between. CDR3 residues: CASSSSASNTGELFF. CDR3 nucleotides: TGCGCCAGCAGTTCTAGCGCCTCGAACACCGGGGAGCTGTTTTTT.

This clone was seen once. This sequence joins TRBV5-4 and TRBJ1-1; D may be TRBD1 (5 bases). Germline lookup yields CDR1 SGHNT and CDR2 YYREEE (reference sequence). Between the trimmed V and J ends, which lost 2 bases and 3 bases, there was a span of 14 bases. The CDR3 has 15 amino acids. CDR3: CASSLRPRGYTEAFF. As DNA, the CDR3 is TGTGCCAGCAGCTTACGACCTCGGGGCTACACTGAAGCTTTCTTT. Drawing the rest from reference TRBV5-4 and TRBJ1-1, the complete variable domain is ETGVTQSPTHLIKTRGQQVTLRCSSQSGHNTVSWYQQALGQGPQFIFQYYREEENGRGNFPPRFSGLQFPNYSSELNVNALELDDSALYLCASSLRPRGYTEAFFGQGTRLTVV.

This clone has just one count. The chain joins TRBV5-6 to TRBJ1-4, with unresolved D. Trimming pared 1 base from V and 10 bases from J, leaving 17 bases between. The CDR3 length is 15 residues. Germline CDR1 SGHDT, CDR2 YYEEEE. The CDR3 nucleotides are TGTGCCAGCAGCTTGCGGGCATCCGAGGTGGGAAAACTGTTTTTT. Translated, it gives CASSLRASEVGKLFF.

The chain uses TRBV5-1 and TRBJ2-6; D gene ambiguous. The CDR3 has 16 residues. Germline V CDR1 and CDR2: SGHRS, YFSETQ. V was trimmed by 4 bases and J by 2 bases, leaving 13 bases between them. CDR3 DNA: TGCGCCAGCAGCCATGATGGTAGCCCTGGGGCCAACGTCCTGACTTTC. It codes for CASSHDGSPGANVLTF. Full variable domain (outside the CDR3, taken from reference TRBV5-1 and TRBJ2-6): KAGVTQTPRYLIKTRGQQVTLSCSPISGHRSVSWYQQTPGQGLQFLFEYFSETQRNKGNFPGRFSGRQFSNSRSEMNVSTLELGDSALYLCASSHDGSPGANVLTFGAGSRLTVL.

This rearrangement joins TRBV2 to TRBJ1-4; D remains unclear. Germline assignment: CDR1 SNHLY and CDR2 FYNNEI. This CDR3 has 14 amino acids. The V end lost 0 bases, the J end lost 7 bases, and 9 bases lay between the germline ends. CDR3 DNA sequence: TGTGCCAGCAGTGAAGCCGGGTACGGTGAAAAACTGTTTTTT. Translated: CASSEAGYGEKLFF.

This clone was recorded once. This chain uses TRBV5-8 with TRBJ2-1; 10 nucleotides line up with TRBD1. Looked up from germline, CDR1 is SGHTS and CDR2 is YDEGEE. The J segment lost 0 bases and the V segment lost 4 bases, leaving 7 bases of the junction unmatched. The CDR3 runs 17 residues. The CDR3 loop is CASSGSTGGSSYNEQFF. CDR3 bases: TGTGCCAGCAGCGGATCGACAGGGGGCAGCTCCTACAATGAGCAGTTCTTC.

The chain joins TRBV6-6 to TRBJ1-6; D call uncertain. CDR3 length equals 15 residues. Germline loops: CDR1 MNHNY, CDR2 SVGAGI (reference sequence). The V gene lost 7 bases and the J gene lost 9 bases, with 19 bases spanning the gap. DNA for the CDR3: TGTGCCAGCACTCCGGACTGGAACTTTGGTTCACCCCTCCACTTT. Translation gives CASTPDWNFGSPLHF.

The gene calls are TRBV5-4 and TRBJ2-1; tentatively, D is TRBD1 (6 bases). Germline values: CDR1 SGHNT, CDR2 YYREEE (reference sequence). CDR3 size: 16 residues. V shed 0 bases and J shed 0 bases, with 10 bases lying between them. CDR3 DNA sequence: TGTGCCAGCAGCTTGGGACAGGCCCGCTCCTACAATGAGCAGTTCTTC. Its translation is CASSLGQARSYNEQFF.

This rearrangement joins TRBV5-1 to TRBJ2-7; no clear D gene. The CDR3 has 13 residues. Deletions cut 0 bases from V and 1 base from J, with 5 bases between. CDR1 is SGHRS, CDR2 YFSETQ, per germline. The CDR3 protein is CASSLGISYEQYF. CDR3 sequence (DNA): TGCGCCAGCAGCTTGGGAATATCCTACGAGCAGTACTTC.

This chain connects TRBV11-2 to TRBJ2-3, with a tentative D call TRBD2 (5 bases). V was shortened by 2 bases and J by 2 bases, with 11 bases between the two germline ends. The germline V gene has CDR1 SGHAT and CDR2 FQNNGV. The CDR3 runs to 15 residues. The CDR3 sequence is CASSLLRVYTDTQYF. The CDR3 DNA reads TGTGCCAGCAGCTTATTGCGGGTTTACACAGATACGCAGTATTTT.